This entry lists 10 T cell receptor beta chains sequenced from one sample in a study of regulatory T cells in long-lasting Graves disease. Stated time point: newly diagnosed GD, antithyroid drugs for less than 3 months. The TCR library was prepared using RNA isolated from PBMCs. CDR3 regions were amplified by Arm-PCR using iRepertoire HTBI primers to build TCR beta libraries. MiXCR, applied by TCRdb to the multiplex PCR reads, yields one record per CDR3 protein. The sample has 350,000 to 450,000 distinct CDR3 sequences, more than 13% seen once. Another study also made use of these data, one on T cells in Graves' hyperthyroidism and ophthalmopathy.

The specimen comprised peripheral blood mononuclear cells (PBMCs), sampled at new diagnosis, from a patient treated with antithyroid drugs. Every receptor here comes from a woman aged 25 to 39 with Graves disease.

This clonotype was recorded at least ten times. V usage is TRBV3-1 and J usage is TRBJ1-5, with TRBD1 identical over 7 bases. J lost 13 bases, V lost 4 bases, and 16 bases had no gene match. There are 15 residues in the CDR3. Looked up from germline, CDR1 is LGHDT and CDR2 is YNNKEL (reference sequence). For the CDR3, the DNA is TGTGCCAGCAGCCCCACCATGGACAGGCGCGTATCTCAGCATTTT. Protein sequence: CASSPTMDRRVSQHF.

The table lists this clonotype with many counts. The chain is built from TRBV30 and TRBJ2-3, with 9 bases fitting TRBD1. There are 13 residues in the CDR3. V was clipped by 0 bases and J by 9 bases; unmatched bases: 4. CDR1 is GTSNPN, CDR2 SVGIG, per germline (reference sequence). The CDR3, as DNA: TGTGCCTGGAGTGTGGGTGACAGGGGGACGCAGTATTTT. This gives the protein CAWSVGDRGTQYF. The full variable domain, rest sourced from reference TRBV30 and TRBJ2-3, is SQTIHQWPATLVQPVGSPLSLECTVEGTSNPNLYWYRQAAGRGLQLLFYSVGIGQISSEVPQNLSASRPQDRQFILSSKKLLLSDSGFYLCAWSVGDRGTQYFGPGTRLTVL.

This clonotype was seen more than once but under ten times. The chain carries TRBV11-2 and TRBJ1-1; D is unclear. Trimming shortened V by 1 base and J by 3 bases, and 6 bases separated the two germline ends. Germline V lookup: CDR1 SGHAT, CDR2 FQNNGV. The CDR3 loop spans 13 amino acids. The CDR3 DNA reads as TGTGCCAGCAGCTTAGTGTTGGACACTGAAGCTTTCTTT. Amino acids: CASSLVLDTEAFF.

This clonotype showed up many times. V gene TRBV7-3 combines with J gene TRBJ2-5, with no clear D. This CDR3 is built from 15 residues. The germline V gene has CDR1 SGHTA and CDR2 FQGTGA. V gave up 5 bases and J gave up 5 bases, with 18 bases separating them. CDR3 residues: CASSPSGGYDETQYF. In nucleotides, the CDR3 is TGTGCCAGCAGCCCTTCGGGTGGTTACGATGAGACCCAGTACTTC.

This clonotype was counted ten times or more. V is TRBV6-1 and J is TRBJ2-7; 8 bases are a match to TRBD1. The junction had 3 bases not matched to a gene; V was cut back by 5 bases and J by 6 bases. Germline CDR1 and CDR2: MNHNS and SASEGT. This CDR3 comprises 12 residues. The CDR3 loop reads CASSIDRGEQYF. The CDR3 nucleotides are TGTGCCAGCAGTATAGACAGGGGCGAGCAGTACTTC.

This clonotype was counted at least ten times. The chain couples TRBV11-2 to TRBJ1-5; 8 bases match TRBD1. Germline V lookup: CDR1 SGHAT, CDR2 FQNNGV. This CDR3 is 14 amino acids long. V dropped 5 bases and J dropped 5; count of bases not matched to a gene: 5. The CDR3 DNA reads as TGTGCCAGCAGCAGAGCAGGGGGCTATCAGCCCCAGCATTTT. It encodes CASSRAGGYQPQHF.

This chain links TRBV27 with TRBJ1-3; D is possibly TRBD1 (5 bases). V lost 6 bases and J lost 4, with 13 bases in between. CDR3 size: 14 residues. Looked up from germline, CDR1 is MNHEY and CDR2 is SMNVEV (reference sequence). The CDR3 DNA reads as TGTGCCAGCAGCGCTGGGGGGTTAGGAAACACCATATATTTT. Encoded protein: CASSAGGLGNTIYF.

This clonotype showed up many times. The J gene is TRBJ2-1, the V gene TRBV3-1; D not certain. CDR1 and CDR2 (germline): LGHDT, YNNKEL (reference sequence). Trimming left V 0 bases short and J 2 bases short, with 11 bases between. The CDR3 sequence is 16 residues long. CDR3 sequence (DNA): TGTGCCAGCAGCCAAGATCAAGCGATCCCCTACAATGAGCAGTTCTTC. It encodes CASSQDQAIPYNEQFF.

The rearrangement links TRBV28 to TRBJ1-2, with D perhaps TRBD1 (5 bases). The V end was cut by 7 bases, the J end by 5 bases, with 17 bases between. Germline assignment: CDR1 MDHEN and CDR2 SYDVKM. CDR3 length equals 14 residues. The CDR3, as DNA: TGTGCCAGCAAACCCAACGGGGGAGGGTATGGCTACACCTTC. It specifies CASKPNGGGYGYTF.

This clonotype was picked up many times. The chain employs TRBV29-1 and TRBJ1-1; no firm D call. The germline V and J ends were trimmed by 0 bases and 6 bases, with 8 bases remaining between them. The CDR3 covers 12 residues. The germline CDR1 and CDR2 sequences are SQVTM and ANQGSEA. CDR3 loop: CSVEDDHPEAFF. The CDR3 DNA sequence: TGCAGCGTTGAAGATGATCACCCTGAAGCTTTCTTT.